This T cell receptor beta chain originates from a study of graft-versus-host responses after intestinal transplantation. About the study: The study gave all recipients anti-thymocyte globulin induction, then tacrolimus and steroids for 2 to 3 years.

Germline loops: CDR1 SGHAT, CDR2 FQNNGV. Trimming at V came to 6 bases and at J to 2 bases, leaving 8 bases not matched to a gene. This CDR3 has 15 residues. This clone came up a few times. Its antigen is not identified. Assay: immunoSEQ multiplex PCR; the TCRdb copy retains only in-frame clones and omits some. This repertoire shows fewer than 85,000 clones, approximately 84% found once; its top ten account for 0.39%. The receptor was isolated from a human donor who was the organ donor for an intestinal transplant. The sequencing here drew on unstimulated CD4+ T cells sorted from spleen or lymph node cells, taken before transplant. V and J are TRBV11-2 and TRBJ2-3, with TRBD2 matching 7 bases. CDR3 protein: CASSPSGVNTDTQYF. CDR3 nucleotides: TGTGCCAGCAGTCCTAGCGGTGTTAACACAGATACGCAGTATTTT.